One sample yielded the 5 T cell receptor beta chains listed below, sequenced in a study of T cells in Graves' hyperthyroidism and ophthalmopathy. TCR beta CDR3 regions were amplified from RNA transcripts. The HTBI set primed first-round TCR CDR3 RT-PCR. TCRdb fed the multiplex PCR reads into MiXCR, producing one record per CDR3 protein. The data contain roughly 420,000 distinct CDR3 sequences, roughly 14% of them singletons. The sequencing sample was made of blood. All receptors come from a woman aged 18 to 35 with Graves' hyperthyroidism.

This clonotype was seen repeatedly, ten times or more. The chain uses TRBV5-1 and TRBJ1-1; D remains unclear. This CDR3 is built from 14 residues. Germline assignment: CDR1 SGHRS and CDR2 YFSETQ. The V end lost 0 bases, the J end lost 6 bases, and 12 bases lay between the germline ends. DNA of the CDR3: TGCGCCAGCAGCTTGGGTCCCACCGACGCTGAAGCTTTCTTT. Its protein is CASSLGPTDAEAFF.

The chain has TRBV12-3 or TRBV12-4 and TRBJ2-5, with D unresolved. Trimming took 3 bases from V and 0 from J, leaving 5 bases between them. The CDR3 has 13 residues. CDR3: CASSLVYQETQYF. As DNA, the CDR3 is TGTGCCAGCAGTTTGGTCTACCAAGAGACCCAGTACTTC.

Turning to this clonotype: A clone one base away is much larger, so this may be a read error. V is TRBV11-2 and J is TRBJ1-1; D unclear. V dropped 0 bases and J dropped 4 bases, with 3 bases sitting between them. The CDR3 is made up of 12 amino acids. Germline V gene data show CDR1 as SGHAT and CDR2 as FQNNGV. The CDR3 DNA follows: TGTGCCAGCAGCTTAGATTGCACTGAAGCTTTCTTT. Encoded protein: CASSLDCTEAFF.

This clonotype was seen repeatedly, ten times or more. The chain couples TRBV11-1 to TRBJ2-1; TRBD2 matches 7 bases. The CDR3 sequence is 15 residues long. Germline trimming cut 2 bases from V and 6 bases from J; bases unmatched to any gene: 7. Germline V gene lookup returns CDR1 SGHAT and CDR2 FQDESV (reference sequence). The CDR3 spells CASSLRLAEGNEQFF. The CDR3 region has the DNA TGTGCCAGCAGCTTACGCCTAGCGGAAGGCAATGAGCAGTTCTTC.

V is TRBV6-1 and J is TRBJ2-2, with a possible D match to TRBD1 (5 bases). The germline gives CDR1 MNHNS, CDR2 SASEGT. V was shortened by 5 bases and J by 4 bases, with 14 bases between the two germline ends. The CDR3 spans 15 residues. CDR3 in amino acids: CASSRRPQGTGELFF. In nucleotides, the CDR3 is TGTGCCAGCAGTAGACGGCCTCAGGGCACCGGGGAGCTGTTTTTT.